The clone carrying this T cell receptor (beta chain) was recorded at least ten times. Template material for amplifying TCR beta CDR3 regions consisted of RNA transcripts. Primed by the HTBI set, a first-round RT-PCR was run on the TCR CDR3. TCRdb re-derived calls from the multiplex PCR reads in MiXCR, one entry per CDR3 protein. Of 200,000 to 250,000 distinct CDR3 sequences in the sample, approximately 16% are singletons; the top ten hold roughly 49%. This CDR3 comprises 16 residues. V gave up 4 bases and J gave up 4 bases; unmatched junction bases: 4. The V gene's germline CDR1 is SEHNR and CDR2 FQNEAQ (reference sequence). This sample is drawn from a study of T cells in Graves' hyperthyroidism and ophthalmopathy. Study as a whole: Sampling of peripheral blood happened at initial diagnosis, prior to any treatment.

An absence of ophthalmopathy progression within 18 months meant stable Graves' hyperthyroidism. Based on clinical symptoms, serum thyroxine and TRAb, thyroid ultrasound and orbital computed tomography, diagnoses were reached. Cells are PBMCs isolated from about 10 ml of fresh blood. This clonotype was obtained from a woman aged 45-65 years with Graves' hyperthyroidism. The chain joins TRBV7-9 to TRBJ2-1, with 13 nucleotides matching TRBD2. Sample: blood. CDR3 sequence (DNA): TGTGCCAGCAGCTCAACTAGCGGGAGGGATTACAATGAGCAGTTCTTC. Protein: CASSSTSGRDYNEQFF.